This TCR beta chain was captured in a study of shared clonotypes between healthy human individuals. This CDR3 has 14 residues. Using immunoSEQ multiplex PCR, the repertoire was profiled, and TCRdb retains in-frame clones only, with some absent. The sample consists of roughly 2.2 million clones, approximately 90% of them appearing once. The chain uses TRBV21-1 and TRBJ2-1; the table's TRBD2 call for D was not verified on the DNA. TRBV21-1 is a listed pseudogene. This receptor was identified in a man aged 18-30 years in good health. Some clones in this sample may be carry-over from other donors' samples. The sample was naive CD4+ T cells from PBMCs. Noted subset: CD45RA+ positively selected. The DNA for the CDR3 is TGTGCCAATTCACTAGCGGGAGCGGTCGATGAGCAGTTCTTC. Its protein product is CANSLAGAVDEQFF.